What follows are 28 T cell receptor beta chains derived from one specimen sequenced in a study of long-term antiretroviral therapy in people with HIV. Researchers report immunoSEQ v3.0 was run at survey level. Generated by immunoSEQ multiplex PCR, the TCRdb table keeps only in-frame clones and is missing some. The sample contains more than 20,000 clones, over 70% of which appear only once. The source was unsorted PBMCs, collected 3 years after starting antiretroviral therapy. The receptors here all came from a man between 18 and 35 years old with HIV.

CDR3 DNA sequence: TGTGCCAGCAGAACAGGGAGGACCCAGTACTTC. This encodes CASRTGRTQYF. V gene TRBV19 combines with J gene TRBJ2-5; possibly TRBD1 for D (6 bases). The V end was cut by 9 bases, the J end by 7 bases, with 12 bases between. Germline CDR1 is LNHDA and CDR2 is SQIVND (reference sequence). This CDR3 spans 11 amino acids.

The chain is built from TRBV5-1 and TRBJ1-1; no clear D gene. Germline CDR1 SGHRS, CDR2 YFSETQ. V was clipped by 2 bases and J by 2 bases, with 7 bases between them. The CDR3 totals 13 residues. The CDR3 DNA reads as TGCGCCAGCAGCTTAACGGCTAACACTGAAGCTTTCTTT. It specifies CASSLTANTEAFF.

This clone was seen a handful of times. The rearrangement links TRBV5-1 to TRBJ2-3; weak D call: TRBD1 (5 bases). The CDR3 has 15 residues. V was clipped by 2 bases and J by 0 bases, with 10 bases between them. Germline CDR1 is SGHRS and CDR2 is YFSETQ. Here the CDR3 reads CASSLQDPSTDTQYF. The DNA for the CDR3 is TGCGCCAGCAGCTTACAGGATCCTAGCACAGATACGCAGTATTTT.

The chain employs TRBV28 and TRBJ2-1, with unresolved D. CDR3 length: 14 residues. V dropped 8 bases and J dropped 0 bases, with 11 bases sitting between them. Looked up from germline, CDR1 is MDHEN and CDR2 is SYDVKM. In DNA form, the CDR3 reads TGTGCCAGCTTGACCCCGGGCTCCTACAATGAGCAGTTCTTC. Amino acids: CASLTPGSYNEQFF.

V is TRBV19 and J is TRBJ1-2, with 8 bases that match TRBD1. The trim removed 5 bases at V and 4 bases at J, leaving 9 bases unmatched. The CDR3 has 15 amino acids. Germline CDR1 reads LNHDA; CDR2 reads SQIVND (reference sequence). The CDR3 loop is CASSERQGTSYGYTF. The CDR3 DNA sequence: TGTGCCAGTAGTGAACGACAGGGGACCTCCTATGGCTACACCTTC.

V usage is TRBV7-2 and J usage is TRBJ1-5; D is unresolved. The V and J ends lost 5 bases and 7 bases respectively, with 15 bases between them. CDR1 and CDR2 (germline): SGHTA, FQGNSA. The CDR3 covers 14 residues. This CDR3 reads CASSPRADYQPQHF. The CDR3 DNA sequence: TGTGCCAGCAGCCCAAGGGCAGATTACCAGCCCCAGCATTTT.

The gene calls are TRBV6-1 and TRBJ1-5; D remains ambiguous. The CDR3 has 13 residues. Germline CDR1 is MNHNS and CDR2 is SASEGT. V lost 7 bases, J lost 6 bases, and 13 bases lay in between. This CDR3 is CASIKEPSQPQHF. The CDR3 DNA follows: TGTGCCAGCATTAAGGAGCCATCTCAGCCCCAGCATTTT.

The V gene is TRBV5-4, the J gene TRBJ1-5; 7 bases align to TRBD1. This CDR3 has 17 residues. V trimming: 6 bases; J trimming: 9 bases; junction bases outside the gene matches: 21. Germline V gives CDR1 SGHNT, CDR2 YYREEE (reference sequence). In DNA, the CDR3 is TGTGCCAGCACCTTCCCGCGTGTAGGGGGCTTGTTTACGCCCCAGCATTTT. Encoded protein: CASTFPRVGGLFTPQHF.

This chain uses TRBV7-9 with TRBJ2-7; 7 bases are a match to TRBD1. J gave up 3 bases and V 7 bases, and 9 bases lay outside the gene matches. There are 14 residues in the CDR3. The germline gives CDR1 SEHNR, CDR2 FQNEAQ (reference sequence). CDR3 sequence (DNA): TGTGCCAGCACCGAAACAGGGGTTCTCTACGAGCAGTACGTC. It is translated as CASTETGVLYEQYV.

The J gene is TRBJ1-5, the V gene TRBV4-1; D possibly corresponds to TRBD1 (5 bases). The germline gives CDR1 MGHRA, CDR2 YSYEKL. Deletions cut 2 bases from V and 5 bases from J, with 22 bases between. The CDR3 spans 18 residues. This CDR3 reads CASSQSDSGGFVDQPQHF. DNA of the CDR3: TGCGCCAGCAGCCAAAGCGACAGTGGGGGTTTTGTGGATCAGCCCCAGCATTTT.

This sequence joins TRBV9 and TRBJ1-2; TRBD1 matches at 12 bases. The CDR3 runs 15 residues. CDR1 is SGDLS and CDR2 is YYNGEE in the germline V gene. The junction had 7 bases not matched to a gene; V was cut back by 4 bases and J by 6 bases. DNA of the CDR3: TGTGCCAGCAGCATCGCCGGGACAGGGGGCAATGGCTACACCTTC. This sequence encodes CASSIAGTGGNGYTF.

The gene calls are TRBV5-1 and TRBJ2-5; no clear D. CDR1 and CDR2 (germline): SGHRS, YFSETQ. Trimming pared 4 bases from V and 4 bases from J, leaving 17 bases between. CDR3 length equals 15 residues. The CDR3 sequence is CASSLPGTNTETQYF. The CDR3 nucleotides read TGCGCCAGCAGCCTACCCGGAACTAACACAGAGACCCAGTACTTC.

This sequence joins TRBV11-2 and TRBJ2-3; 9 nucleotides align to TRBD2. J lost 4 bases, V lost 1 base, and 9 bases had no gene match. CDR3 length: 17 amino acids. Germline CDR1 SGHAT, CDR2 FQNNGV. The CDR3 DNA reads TGTGCCAGCAGCTTAGGCTGGAGCGGGGGGCGACCAGATACGCAGTATTTT. It yields the protein CASSLGWSGGRPDTQYF.

V and J are TRBV27 and TRBJ2-1, with D tentatively TRBD2 (5 bases). Trimming took 2 bases from V and 7 from J, leaving 12 bases between them. This CDR3 has 14 amino acids. Germline CDR1 and CDR2: MNHEY and SMNVEV (reference sequence). CDR3 sequence: CASSLRTPLNEQFF. In nucleotides, the CDR3 is TGTGCCAGCAGTTTAAGGACTCCCCTAAATGAGCAGTTCTTC.

The gene calls are TRBV19 and TRBJ2-7; 8 positions match TRBD1. The germline CDR1 and CDR2 sequences are LNHDA and SQIVND (reference sequence). Trimming took 3 bases from V and 6 from J; bases not matched to a gene: 7. This CDR3 spans 14 amino acids. As DNA, the CDR3 is TGTGCCAGTAGTATCGGACAGGGAGCGGTCGAGCAGTACTTC. It is translated as CASSIGQGAVEQYF.

This chain uses TRBV28 with TRBJ1-1, with unresolved D. The CDR3 covers 14 residues. The V gene lost 6 bases and the J gene lost 0 bases, with 11 bases spanning the gap. Germline V gene data show CDR1 as MDHEN and CDR2 as SYDVKM. The CDR3 spells CASSAYGVNTEAFF. DNA for the CDR3: TGTGCCAGCAGCGCTTATGGGGTGAACACTGAAGCTTTCTTT. The whole variable domain, remainder taken from reference TRBV28 and TRBJ1-1, is DVKVTQSSRYLVKRTGEKVFLECVQDMDHENMFWYRQDPGLGLRLIYFSYDVKMKEKGDIPEGYSVSREKKERFSLILESASTNQTSMYLCASSAYGVNTEAFFGQGTRLTVV.

The genes are TRBV7-9 and TRBJ2-5; 7 bases fit TRBD2. CDR1 is SEHNR, CDR2 FQNEAQ, per germline (reference sequence). J was trimmed by 2 bases and V by 5 bases; bases with no gene match: 11. The CDR3 covers 16 residues. As DNA, the CDR3 is TGTGCCAGCAGCCCTCCTAGCGGCGCCTTACAAGAGACCCAGTACTTC. It yields the protein CASSPPSGALQETQYF.

The rearrangement joins TRBV11-2 to TRBJ1-4; D might be TRBD1 (6 bases). V dropped 4 bases and J dropped 10 bases, with 16 bases sitting between them. The germline V gene encodes CDR1 SGHAT and CDR2 FQNNGV. The CDR3 has 14 amino acids. The DNA of the CDR3 is TGTGCCAGCAGCTCCCAGGGGAATAGGGGAAAACTGTTTTTT. Its translation is CASSSQGNRGKLFF.

This clone was recorded only once. The chain combines TRBV5-6 with TRBJ1-5; D is possibly TRBD1 (5 bases). V lost 1 base to trimming and J lost 3 bases, with 11 bases between them. CDR1 and CDR2 from the germline V gene are SGHDT and YYEEEE. The CDR3 contains 15 residues. The CDR3 reads CASSLLARDNQPQHF. Here the CDR3 DNA reads TGTGCCAGCAGCTTGTTGGCCAGGGACAATCAGCCCCAGCATTTT.

This chain links TRBV25-1 with TRBJ2-1, with TRBD2 matching over 14 bases. Germline V CDR1 and CDR2: MGHDK, SYGVNS. The trim removed 3 bases at V and 5 bases at J, leaving 6 bases unmatched. The CDR3 length is 17 residues. The CDR3 sequence is CASSDPRTSGGHNEQFF. For the CDR3, the DNA is TGTGCCAGCAGTGACCCCAGGACTAGCGGGGGGCACAATGAGCAGTTCTTC.

V and J are TRBV30 and TRBJ2-7; no reliable D call. The CDR3 consists of 11 residues. The germline V and J ends were trimmed by 8 bases and 2 bases, with 10 bases remaining between them. Germline V gene lookup returns CDR1 GTSNPN and CDR2 SVGIG (reference sequence). CDR3 residues: CAGGRTYEQYF. CDR3 in DNA: TGTGCCGGTGGTCGTACCTACGAGCAGTACTTC.

This clone was detected a few times. This sequence joins TRBV4-1 and TRBJ1-6; TRBD1 aligns across 8 bases. The CDR3 is 16 residues long. With V trimmed by 3 bases and J by 5 bases, 6 bases remained unmatched. The V gene's germline CDR1 is MGHRA and CDR2 YSYEKL. The CDR3 reads CASSQGSGQDNSPLHF. The DNA for the CDR3 is TGCGCCAGCAGCCAGGGATCGGGACAGGATAATTCACCCCTCCACTTT.

The chain recombines TRBV5-6 with TRBJ2-2, with 10 positions matching TRBD2. The V gene end was trimmed by 0 bases and the J gene end by 1 base; junction bases not matched to a gene: 9. Germline loops: CDR1 SGHDT, CDR2 YYEEEE. The CDR3 runs to 19 residues. CDR3 loop: CASSLGVWLAGENTGELFF. DNA for the CDR3: TGTGCCAGCAGCTTGGGGGTTTGGCTAGCGGGGGAGAACACCGGGGAGCTGTTTTTT.

The CDR3 nucleotides read TGTGCCAGCAGCCCACAGACAGGGGCTGGCACAGATACGCAGTATTTT. Translation gives CASSPQTGAGTDTQYF. V is TRBV5-5 and J is TRBJ2-3, with 8 positions matching TRBD1. Germline lookup yields CDR1 SGHKS and CDR2 YYEKEE (reference sequence). This CDR3 region has 16 residues. V lost 4 bases, J lost 1 base, and 8 bases stayed unmatched.

This sequence joins TRBV5-1 and TRBJ2-5; 9 bases align to TRBD1. Germline CDR1 reads SGHRS; CDR2 reads YFSETQ. The CDR3 length is 14 residues. Trimming cost V 4 bases and J 2 bases; bases outside gene matches: 3. The CDR3 DNA reads TGCGCCAGCAGCACCGGGACAGGGCAAGAGACCCAGTACTTC. Translated: CASSTGTGQETQYF. Full variable domain (rest looked up from reference TRBV5-1 and TRBJ2-5): KAGVTQTPRYLIKTRGQQVTLSCSPISGHRSVSWYQQTPGQGLQFLFEYFSETQRNKGNFPGRFSGRQFSNSRSEMNVSTLELGDSALYLCASSTGTGQETQYFGPGTRLLVL.

J is TRBJ1-2 and V is TRBV4-2; 7 bases map to TRBD1. The CDR3 spans 15 residues. Germline values: CDR1 LGHNA, CDR2 YNFKEQ. V gave up 5 bases and J gave up 8 bases; unmatched junction bases: 14. The CDR3 DNA sequence: TGTGCCAGCAGCTCTGGGCTGACAGGGACGGGGGGCTACACCTTC. Its protein product is CASSSGLTGTGGYTF.

The rearrangement uses TRBV19 and TRBJ2-1; D not certain. Germline values: CDR1 LNHDA, CDR2 SQIVND (reference sequence). Trimming left V 1 base short and J 8 bases short, with 15 bases between. The CDR3 spans 15 residues. The CDR3 protein is CASSIVRAVRHEQFF. CDR3 sequence (DNA): TGTGCCAGTAGTATAGTAAGGGCAGTTCGGCATGAGCAGTTCTTC.

The CDR3: CASNWGQINTEAFF. The CDR3 DNA sequence: TGTGCCAGTAATTGGGGACAGATAAACACTGAAGCTTTCTTT. The V gene is TRBV19, the J gene TRBJ1-1; 7 nucleotides line up with TRBD1. The germline V gene has CDR1 LNHDA and CDR2 SQIVND (reference sequence). V shed 7 bases, J shed 2 bases, and the junction held 7 bases outside the gene matches. The CDR3 loop spans 14 amino acids.